This T cell receptor (beta chain) appears in the sequencing data of a study of cytomegalovirus exposure and HLA in healthy donors. V was pared by 5 bases and J by 3 bases, with 6 bases of the junction left unmatched. From germline, CDR1 is SGHRS and CDR2 YFSETQ. This CDR3 has 16 amino acids. Everyone who donated was a healthy bone marrow donor. 13 Jbeta primers and 60 Vbeta primers were used for the PCR. Here immunoSEQ multiplex PCR was the method, and the copy in TCRdb shows in-frame clones only, minus some. The profile shows about 130,000 clones, around 69% of them singletons. This rearrangement joins TRBV5-1 to TRBJ2-2; 11 positions agree with TRBD1. This clonotype originated in a human donor in good health. The sequencing sample was made of PBMCs. The CDR3 DNA is TGCGCCAGCAGGGCCGGACAGGGGGCCTACACCGGGGAGCTGTTTTTT. Translation gives CASRAGQGAYTGELFF.